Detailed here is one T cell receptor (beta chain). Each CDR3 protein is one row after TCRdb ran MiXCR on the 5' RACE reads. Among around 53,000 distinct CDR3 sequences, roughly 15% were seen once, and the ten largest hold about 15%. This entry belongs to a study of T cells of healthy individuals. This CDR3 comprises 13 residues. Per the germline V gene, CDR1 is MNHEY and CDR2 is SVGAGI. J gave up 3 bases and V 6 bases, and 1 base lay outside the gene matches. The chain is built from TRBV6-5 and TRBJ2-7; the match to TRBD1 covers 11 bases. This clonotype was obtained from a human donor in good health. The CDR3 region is CASRGTGGYEQYF. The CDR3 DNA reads TGTGCCAGCAGGGGGACAGGGGGCTACGAGCAGTACTTC.